This T cell receptor beta chain came from a study of CD8 T cells in ankylosing spondylitis. TCRdb reanalysed the 5' RACE reads using MiXCR and keeps one entry per CDR3 protein. The sample lists about 280,000 distinct CDR3 sequences; 20% were seen once. This clonotype showed up many times. V was pared by 7 bases and J by 0 bases, with 3 bases of the junction left unmatched. The CDR3 contains 14 residues. CDR1 and CDR2 from the germline V gene are MNHNS and SASEGT. Sequencing was carried out using blood, either unsorted or a sorted T cell fraction (not recorded which). The chain recombines TRBV6-1 with TRBJ2-7, with 10 bases that match TRBD2. This receptor was identified in a male donor with ankylosing spondylitis or in good health (not recorded which). This chain's CDR3 is CASKSSGSSYEQYV. As DNA, the CDR3 is TGTGCCAGCAAGTCTAGCGGGAGCTCCTACGAGCAGTACGTC.